This T cell receptor (beta chain) derives from a study of T cell changes during pregnancy in multiple sclerosis. CDR3 length: 14 amino acids. CDR1 and CDR2 (germline): MNHEY, SMNVEV (reference sequence). V gave up 5 bases and J gave up 5 bases; unmatched junction bases: 3. Measured with immunoSEQ multiplex PCR; TCRdb has only the in-frame clones, and not every one. The data contain around 41,000 clones, roughly 91% of them singletons. The rearrangement links TRBV27 to TRBJ2-5, with TRBD2 matching 12 bases. The TCR was taken from a female donor with multiple sclerosis, enrolled in a pregnancy study. The sample taken for sequencing was PBMCs (not recorded whether the cells were cultured). CDR3 loop: CASSHLAGGETQYF. The CDR3 bases are TGTGCCAGCAGTCACCTAGCGGGAGGGGAGACCCAGTACTTC.